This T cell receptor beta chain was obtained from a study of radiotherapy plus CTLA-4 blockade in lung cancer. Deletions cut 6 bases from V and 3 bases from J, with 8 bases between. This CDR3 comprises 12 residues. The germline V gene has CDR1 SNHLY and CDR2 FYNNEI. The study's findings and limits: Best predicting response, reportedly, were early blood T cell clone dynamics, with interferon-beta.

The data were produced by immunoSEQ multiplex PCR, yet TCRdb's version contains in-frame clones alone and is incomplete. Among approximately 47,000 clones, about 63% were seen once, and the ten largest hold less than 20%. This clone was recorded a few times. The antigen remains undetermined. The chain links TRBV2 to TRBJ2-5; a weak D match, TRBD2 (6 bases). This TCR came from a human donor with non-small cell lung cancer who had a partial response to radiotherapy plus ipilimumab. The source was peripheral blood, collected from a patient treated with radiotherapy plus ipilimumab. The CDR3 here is CASSRLEETQYF. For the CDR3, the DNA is TGTGCCAGCAGCAGACTAGAAGAGACCCAGTACTTC.